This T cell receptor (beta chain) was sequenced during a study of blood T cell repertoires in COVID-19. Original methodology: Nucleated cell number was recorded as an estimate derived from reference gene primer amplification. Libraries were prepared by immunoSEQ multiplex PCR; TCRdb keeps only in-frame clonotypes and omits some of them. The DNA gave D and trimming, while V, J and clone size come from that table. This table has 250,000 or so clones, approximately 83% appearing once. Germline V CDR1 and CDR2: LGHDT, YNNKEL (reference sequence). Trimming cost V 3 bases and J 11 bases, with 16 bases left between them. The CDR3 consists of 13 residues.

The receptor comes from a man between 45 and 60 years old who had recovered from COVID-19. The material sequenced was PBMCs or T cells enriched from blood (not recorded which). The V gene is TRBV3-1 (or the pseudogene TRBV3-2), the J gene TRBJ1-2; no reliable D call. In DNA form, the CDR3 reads TGTGCCAGCAGCCAGCACCAGGAGGCGGAATACACCTTC. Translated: CASSQHQEAEYTF.